A single sample gave rise to the 21 T cell receptor beta chains below, sequenced in a study of T-cell reconstitution after alpha-beta-depleted transplantation in children. Unique molecular identifiers were used to barcode this TCRbeta library. One entry per CDR3 protein results from TCRdb running MiXCR on the PCR reads. This sample yields about 16,000 distinct CDR3 sequences, of which about 7.6% are seen a single time; 30% to 45% belongs to the top ten. The source was PBMCs, mostly from graft donor cells, collected 60 days after TCRalphabeta/CD19-depleted stem cell transplant. The receptors shown here come from a boy under two years old who had a stem cell transplant for Wiskott-Aldrich syndrome, so the T cells may come from the graft donor.

This clonotype was detected many times. The chain couples TRBV18 to TRBJ2-7, with D possibly being TRBD2 (6 bases). CDR3 length: 17 amino acids. The ends were cut back, 4 bases at V and 0 bases at J, with 19 bases in the middle. Germline V gives CDR1 KGHSH, CDR2 LQKENI. CDR3 sequence: CASSQGMPGASSYEQYF. For the CDR3, the DNA is TGTGCCAGCTCACAGGGGATGCCGGGAGCGAGCTCCTACGAGCAGTACTTC.

This clonotype was counted at least ten times. J is TRBJ2-4 and V is TRBV12-3 or TRBV12-4, with TRBD1 identical over 7 bases. J was trimmed by 8 bases and V by 2 bases; bases with no gene match: 3. This CDR3 is built from 13 residues. In DNA, the CDR3 is TGTGCCAGCAGTTTAACAAGGGGGCACATTCAGTACTTC. Encoded protein: CASSLTRGHIQYF.

This clonotype was seen repeatedly, ten times or more. This chain connects TRBV7-9 to TRBJ2-3; either TRBD1 or TRBD2 may supply D (6 bases each). Trimming removed 4 bases from V and 4 bases from J, with 21 bases in between. The length of the CDR3 is 17 residues. Per the germline V gene, CDR1 is SEHNR and CDR2 is FQNEAQ (reference sequence). Here the CDR3 reads CASSSRPRGERPDTQYF. CDR3 DNA: TGTGCCAGCAGCTCGCGGCCGAGGGGGGAGCGCCCAGATACGCAGTATTTT.

This clonotype has at least ten counts. This chain links TRBV20-1 with TRBJ1-1; perhaps TRBD1 as D (5 bases). Germline assignment: CDR1 DFQATT and CDR2 SNEGSKA (reference sequence). The CDR3 totals 14 residues. V was shortened by 2 bases and J by 1 base, with 11 bases between the two germline ends. CDR3 sequence (DNA): TGCAGTGCTAGAACCGGGGCGAAGAACACTGAAGCTTTCTTT. It encodes CSARTGAKNTEAFF.

This clonotype was counted a single time. The rearrangement joins TRBV20-1 to TRBJ2-7; TRBD2 matches 14 bases. The V gene end was trimmed by 0 bases and the J gene end by 3 bases; junction bases not matched to a gene: 10. Germline V gives CDR1 DFQATT, CDR2 SNEGSKA (reference sequence). This CDR3 comprises 18 residues. The CDR3 loop is CSARDSGTSGRIVYEQYF. DNA of the CDR3: TGCAGTGCTAGAGACTCCGGGACTAGCGGGAGAATAGTCTACGAGCAGTACTTC.

In its sample, this clonotype was seen a few times. The chain has TRBV4-1 and TRBJ1-2; no clear D. The CDR3 is made up of 14 amino acids. V was clipped by 0 bases and J by 5 bases, with 10 bases between them. The germline V gene has CDR1 MGHRA and CDR2 YSYEKL. Written as DNA, the CDR3 is TGCGCCAGCAGCCAAGATCTAACCGGATATGGCTACACCTTC. Translated, it gives CASSQDLTGYGYTF.

This clonotype occurred many times. The gene calls are TRBV5-5 and TRBJ2-7; maybe TRBD1 (6 bases). The CDR3 covers 17 residues. Germline V gene data show CDR1 as SGHKS and CDR2 as YYEKEE (reference sequence). V lost 6 bases and J 3 bases, leaving 25 bases between the germline ends. The CDR3 sequence: CASTRVSGGPTVYEQYF. The DNA for the CDR3 is TGTGCCAGCACCCGTGTGAGTGGGGGCCCGACGGTCTACGAGCAGTACTTC. Together with reference TRBV5-5 and TRBJ2-7, the CDR3 gives the full variable domain: DAGVTQSPTHLIKTRGQQVTLRCSPISGHKSVSWYQQVLGQGPQFIFQYYEKEERGRGNFPDRFSARQFPNYSSELNVNALLLGDSALYLCASTRVSGGPTVYEQYFGPGTRLTVT.

This clonotype was seen ten or more times. V and J are TRBV5-1 and TRBJ2-1; TRBD2 agrees at 8 bases. In germline, CDR1 is SGHRS, CDR2 YFSETQ. J was trimmed by 0 bases and V by 4 bases; bases with no gene match: 9. The CDR3 consists of 17 residues. CDR3 DNA: TGCGCCAGCAGCACCACTAGCGGATTGAGCTCCTACAATGAGCAGTTCTTC. It specifies CASSTTSGLSSYNEQFF.

A remark on this clonotype: A much larger clone sits a single nucleotide away, making a read error possible. The chain employs TRBV7-2 and TRBJ2-1; D remains ambiguous. The J call could be wrong; TRBJ2-7 is a better fit for the DNA end. The germline V gene encodes CDR1 SGHTA and CDR2 FQGNSA. CDR3 length equals 15 residues. The CDR3 DNA reads TGTGCCAGCACCCCGCCCTGCTGCTCCTACAATGAGCAGTACTTC. Encoded protein: CASTPPCCSYNEQYF.

This clonotype was seen at least ten times. The chain's CDR3 is CASSVGRTSGSTDTQYF. The CDR3 nucleotides are TGTGCCAGCAGTGTGGGGAGGACTAGCGGGAGCACAGATACGCAGTATTTT. V is TRBV25-1 and J is TRBJ2-3, with 11 bases fitting TRBD2. This CDR3 contains 17 residues. J lost 0 bases, V lost 4 bases, and 6 bases had no gene match. CDR1 is MGHDK, CDR2 SYGVNS, per germline.

This clonotype was detected only a few times. This chain uses TRBV6-5 with TRBJ1-5; the D gene is possibly TRBD1 (6 bases). This CDR3 is built from 17 residues. Trimming cost V 8 bases and J 3 bases, with 23 bases left between them. Looked up from germline, CDR1 is MNHEY and CDR2 is SVGAGI. The CDR3 bases are TGTGCCAGCCCCCTGGTGGCCGAAGGGGGGTCCAATCAGCCCCAGCATTTT. This encodes CASPLVAEGGSNQPQHF.

The sample holds a few counts of this clonotype. The V and J genes are TRBV2 and TRBJ2-5; TRBD1 agrees at 9 bases. Trimming cost V 6 bases and J 7 bases; bases outside gene matches: 12. This CDR3 contains 15 residues. CDR1 and CDR2 (germline): SNHLY, FYNNEI. The CDR3 is CASRERDRVTGTQYF. CDR3 coding DNA: TGTGCCAGCAGGGAAAGGGACAGGGTCACAGGGACCCAGTACTTC.

This clonotype was observed a handful of times. The V gene is TRBV13, the J gene TRBJ2-1, with 8 bases lining up with TRBD1. This CDR3 region has 16 residues. Germline V lookup: CDR1 PRHDT, CDR2 FYEKMQ (reference sequence). Losses at the gene ends were 4 bases for V and 4 bases for J; bases not matched to a gene: 9. This CDR3 is CASSSPQGARYNEQFF. CDR3 sequence (DNA): TGTGCCAGCAGCTCCCCCCAGGGGGCTAGGTACAATGAGCAGTTCTTC.

There are many counts of this clonotype. The rearrangement uses TRBV20-1 and TRBJ2-3; TRBD1 might be the D (5 bases). Germline V gene sequence: CDR1 DFQATT, CDR2 SNEGSKA (reference sequence). Trimming cost V 5 bases and J 2 bases, with 17 bases left between them. CDR3 length: 15 residues. CDR3 coding DNA: TGCAGTGCTCCGAATGGGGCGGCCGTCACAGATACGCAGTATTTT. This translates into CSAPNGAAVTDTQYF.

This clonotype occurred many times. This chain's CDR3 is CSESGLAGNEQFF. CDR3 DNA sequence: TGCAGCGAGAGTGGACTAGCGGGAAATGAGCAGTTCTTC. The chain has TRBV29-1 and TRBJ2-1, with 12 bases aligning to TRBD2. The germline V gene has CDR1 SQVTM and CDR2 ANQGSEA. The CDR3 is 13 residues long. Germline trimming cut 7 bases from V and 7 bases from J; bases unmatched to any gene: 5.

The table lists this clonotype with many counts. The chain combines TRBV10-3 with TRBJ1-2, with 8 positions matching TRBD1. CDR3 length: 13 amino acids. Germline V gene data show CDR1 as ENHRY and CDR2 as SYGVKD. Losses at the gene ends were 6 bases for V and 5 bases for J; bases not matched to a gene: 5. For the CDR3, the DNA is TGTGCCATCAGCGCACAGGGGGGATATGGCTACACCTTC. Translated: CAISAQGGYGYTF.

The chain links TRBV7-9 to TRBJ2-1; a weak D match, TRBD2 (7 bases). Germline values: CDR1 SEHNR, CDR2 FQNEAQ (reference sequence). The CDR3 has 15 amino acids. Trimming took 4 bases from V and 8 from J, leaving 18 bases between them. CDR3 nucleotide sequence: TGTGCCAGCAGCTCCCTGGCCAGGGGAGGGGATGAGCAGTTCTTC. It specifies CASSSLARGGDEQFF.

This clonotype was counted only a few times. V is TRBV10-3 and J is TRBJ2-7, with 7 nucleotides matching TRBD2. Germline assignment: CDR1 ENHRY and CDR2 SYGVKD. CDR3 size: 15 residues. After removal of 0 bases from V and 3 bases from J, the junction contained 5 bases not matched to a gene. The CDR3 region has the DNA TGTGCCATCAGTGAGTCGTGGGGGGGTAGCTACGAGCAGTACTTC. It specifies CAISESWGGSYEQYF.

In its sample, this clonotype is medium-sized. The gene calls are TRBV20-1 and TRBJ2-5, with a weak D call TRBD2 (5 bases). Germline values: CDR1 DFQATT, CDR2 SNEGSKA (reference sequence). CDR3 length: 13 amino acids. V lost 6 bases and J 4 bases, leaving 15 bases between the germline ends. As DNA, the CDR3 is TGCAGTGCCCCTGCGGGCGGAAGAGAGACCCAGTACTTC. Encoded protein: CSAPAGGRETQYF.

In its sample, this clonotype was seen many times. The chain recombines TRBV20-1 with TRBJ2-7; D may be TRBD2 (6 bases). This CDR3 spans 14 amino acids. Germline CDR1 reads DFQATT; CDR2 reads SNEGSKA (reference sequence). The DNA of the CDR3 is TGCAGCGGCCTTCATCGGGACTCGTCCTACGAGCAGTACTTC. This translates into CSGLHRDSSYEQYF.

This clonotype has a count of ten or more. This rearrangement joins TRBV5-1 to TRBJ2-1, with D possibly TRBD2 on 5 matching bases. CDR3 size: 14 residues. CDR1 and CDR2 (germline): SGHRS, YFSETQ. Trimming took 7 bases from V and 0 from J, leaving 11 bases between them. CDR3 nucleotide sequence: TGCGCCAGCGGGAGTACTAGCTCCTACAATGAGCAGTTCTTC. The encoded protein is CASGSTSSYNEQFF.